This TCR beta chain was sequenced for a study of control samples from healthy donors and cancer patients. This clone has only one observation. Clones were sequenced by immunoSEQ multiplex PCR, and TCRdb holds only the in-frame ones, with some missing. The sample records about 120,000 clones, about 91% being singletons. Trimming took off 0 bases at V and 4 bases at J, with 16 bases between the two ends. The CDR3 has 18 amino acids. The germline V gene encodes CDR1 MNHNS and CDR2 SASEGT. The gene calls are TRBV6-1 and TRBJ1-6, with D perhaps matching TRBD1 (5 bases). This sequence originates from a man aged 40-49 years in good health. The sequenced sample consisted of blood. CDR3 protein: CASSEAGRGRPYNSPLHF. As DNA, the CDR3 is TGTGCCAGCAGTGAAGCTGGGAGGGGCCGCCCTTATAATTCACCCCTCCACTTT.